This TCR beta chain emerged from a study of CD8+CD57+ T cells in acquired aplastic anemia. Whole-study findings and limits: Controls and patients did not differ significantly in CD8+ Simpson's diversity.

CD8+CD57+ cell expansion had been shown by flow cytometry in patients chosen for sequencing. Germline V gene lookup returns CDR1 LGHNA and CDR2 YNFKEQ. Trimming took off 2 bases at V and 4 bases at J, with 6 bases between the two ends. The CDR3 sequence is 13 residues long. The template used for profiling TCR beta VDJ and CDR3 was genomic DNA. TCRdb re-called the reads through MiXCR, storing one row per CDR3 protein. The profile shows approximately 300,000 distinct CDR3 sequences, 56% of them singletons. This clonotype showed up just a few times. Antigen unknown. Material for sequencing was sorted CD4+, CD8+, or CD8+CD57+ T cells (not recorded which) from PBMCs. The chain combines TRBV4-2 with TRBJ1-5; unclear D gene. The sequence was collected from a human donor with aplastic anemia. The CDR3 DNA sequence: TGTGCCAGCAGCCAACCGGGGAATCAGCCCCAGCATTTT. Translation: CASSQPGNQPQHF.